The 15 T cell receptor beta chains below all came from one sample that was sequenced in a study of T cells after yellow fever vaccination. TCRdb re-called the 5' RACE reads through MiXCR, storing one row per CDR3 protein. The sample shows about 200,000 distinct CDR3 sequences, approximately 3% of them seen only once. The starting material was CD4+ T cells sorted from PBMCs, obtained 10 days after the yellow fever booster vaccination. The receptors here all came from a young man who received the YFV17D yellow fever vaccine.

This clonotype was observed many times. One junction end does not reproduce the germline sequence, and a read error may be involved. This chain connects TRBV10-3 to TRBJ1-2; D gene unclear. CDR3 size: 11 residues. The germline V gene encodes CDR1 ENHRY and CDR2 SYGVKD. CDR3 sequence reads: CAISVNGVLAF. The CDR3 region has the DNA TGTGCCATCAGTGTTAACGGAGTATTGGCCTTC.

The chain employs TRBV20-1 and TRBJ1-5, with D hard to call. Germline V gene lookup returns CDR1 DFQATT and CDR2 SNEGSKA (reference sequence). The CDR3 spans 13 residues. V lost 2 bases and J lost 4, with 9 bases in between. The CDR3 nucleotides are TGCAGTGCTAGAAGCAGCCCAAATCAGCCCCAGCATTTT. Its translation: CSARSSPNQPQHF.

In this sample, this clonotype turned up many times. The V and J genes are TRBV12-3 or TRBV12-4 and TRBJ2-1; 14 nucleotides align to TRBD2. The CDR3 has 16 residues. Trimming removed 4 bases from V and 9 bases from J; junction bases left unmatched: 8. In DNA, the CDR3 is TGTGCCAGCAGTTCCGGGGGACTAGCGGGGGAAGGTGAGCAGTTCTTC. This translates into CASSSGGLAGEGEQFF.

This clonotype was observed at least ten times. The J gene is TRBJ2-1, the V gene TRBV3-1; maybe TRBD1 (5 bases). The germline V gene encodes CDR1 LGHDT and CDR2 YNNKEL (reference sequence). The ends were cut back, 1 base at V and 7 bases at J, with 5 bases in the middle. The CDR3 loop spans 12 amino acids. CDR3 in DNA: TGTGCCAGCAGCCAAGCAGGGAATGAGCAGTTCTTC. This codes for CASSQAGNEQFF.

The chain carries TRBV30 and TRBJ2-1; tentative D call: TRBD1 (5 bases). CDR3 length: 15 amino acids. Looked up from germline, CDR1 is GTSNPN and CDR2 is SVGIG (reference sequence). With 0 bases removed from V and 8 bases from J, the gap between germline ends came to 17 bases. CDR3 region: CAWSVQVGLGYEQFF. CDR3 nucleotides: TGTGCCTGGAGTGTACAGGTGGGGCTCGGATATGAGCAGTTCTTC.

In its sample, this clonotype was seen many times. The V and J genes are TRBV18 and TRBJ2-5; no clear D gene. The length of the CDR3 is 13 residues. The V and J ends lost 4 bases and 5 bases respectively, with 11 bases between them. CDR1 and CDR2 from the germline V gene are KGHSH and LQKENI. The CDR3 DNA reads as TGTGCCAGCTCACGCAGCCTGGGGGAGACCCAGTACTTC. Translated: CASSRSLGETQYF.

The J gene is TRBJ2-7, the V gene TRBV6-5, with a weak D call TRBD2 (6 bases). The CDR3 sequence is 14 residues long. Germline V gene data show CDR1 as MNHEY and CDR2 as SVGAGI. V shed 4 bases and J shed 0 bases, with 10 bases lying between them. The CDR3 here is CASSSAGSSYEQYF. The CDR3 DNA reads TGTGCCAGCAGTTCAGCGGGTAGCTCCTACGAGCAGTACTTC.

This clonotype was seen more than once but under ten times. The chain employs TRBV5-1 and TRBJ2-1; D ambiguous. Germline V gene lookup returns CDR1 SGHRS and CDR2 YFSETQ. The CDR3 totals 16 residues. V was clipped by 5 bases and J by 7 bases, with 22 bases between them. The CDR3 reads CASSLTGSNAGNEQFF. In DNA form, the CDR3 reads TGCGCCAGCAGTTTAACCGGGTCAAATGCCGGGAATGAGCAGTTCTTC.

This clonotype was observed at least ten times. V and J are TRBV27 and TRBJ2-6; no definite D call. This CDR3 contains 14 residues. Trimming pared 6 bases from V and 0 bases from J, leaving 6 bases between. Germline V gene lookup returns CDR1 MNHEY and CDR2 SMNVEV (reference sequence). In DNA form, the CDR3 reads TGTGCCAGCAGCCACCTCTCTGGGGCCAACGTCCTGACTTTC. It is translated as CASSHLSGANVLTF.

Only a few counts were recorded for this clonotype. This chain connects TRBV28 to TRBJ1-3; D gene uncertain. This CDR3 is 16 amino acids long. Germline V CDR1 and CDR2: MDHEN, SYDVKM. The V gene lost 6 bases and the J gene lost 0 bases, with 15 bases spanning the gap. CDR3 in amino acids: CASRLRPNFSGNTIYF. In DNA, the CDR3 is TGTGCCAGCAGACTGAGACCGAACTTCTCTGGAAACACCATATATTTT.

In its sample, this clonotype was seen once. The J gene is TRBJ2-7, the V gene TRBV7-3; 7 bases fit TRBD1. V was pared by 5 bases and J by 0 bases, with 7 bases of the junction left unmatched. CDR3 size: 15 residues. Germline lookup yields CDR1 SGHTA and CDR2 FQGTGA. CDR3 sequence (DNA): TGTGCCAGCAGCCCTGGCAGGGACAGCTCCTACGAGCAGTACTTC. Amino acids: CASSPGRDSSYEQYF.

This chain links TRBV19 with TRBJ2-7, with 7 bases that match TRBD1. The trim removed 1 base at V and 5 bases at J, leaving 14 bases unmatched. In germline, CDR1 is LNHDA, CDR2 SQIVND (reference sequence). The CDR3 consists of 17 residues. The CDR3 spells CASSIVFRTGVKNEQYF. As DNA, the CDR3 is TGTGCCAGTAGTATAGTCTTTAGAACAGGGGTCAAGAACGAGCAGTACTTC.

This clonotype was counted between two and nine times. The DNA of the CDR3 is TGTGCCAGCAGAAGGACTCTGTACCAAGAGACCCAGTACTTC. This gives the protein CASRRTLYQETQYF. The J gene is TRBJ2-5, the V gene TRBV6-2 or TRBV6-3; a possible D gene is TRBD2 (5 bases). Germline CDR1 MNHEY, CDR2 SVGEGT. The length of the CDR3 is 14 residues. Trimming left V 6 bases short and J 0 bases short, with 11 bases between.

V and J are TRBV9 and TRBJ2-6, with D hard to call. The CDR3 is 16 amino acids. Trimming took 6 bases from V and 0 from J, leaving 13 bases between them. From germline, CDR1 is SGDLS and CDR2 YYNGEE. The CDR3 DNA reads TGTGCCAGCACCGCCCATCTTCTCTCTGGGGCCAACGTCCTGACTTTC. Translation: CASTAHLLSGANVLTF.

The sample holds many counts of this clonotype. The chain recombines TRBV2 with TRBJ2-5; D is tentatively TRBD1 or TRBD2 (5 bases each). V dropped 7 bases and J dropped 5 bases, with 17 bases sitting between them. The CDR3 contains 14 residues. The germline CDR1 and CDR2 sequences are SNHLY and FYNNEI. CDR3 sequence (DNA): TGTGCCAGCAAAGGGCTGATGGGGACGGAGACCCAGTACTTC. Residues: CASKGLMGTETQYF.